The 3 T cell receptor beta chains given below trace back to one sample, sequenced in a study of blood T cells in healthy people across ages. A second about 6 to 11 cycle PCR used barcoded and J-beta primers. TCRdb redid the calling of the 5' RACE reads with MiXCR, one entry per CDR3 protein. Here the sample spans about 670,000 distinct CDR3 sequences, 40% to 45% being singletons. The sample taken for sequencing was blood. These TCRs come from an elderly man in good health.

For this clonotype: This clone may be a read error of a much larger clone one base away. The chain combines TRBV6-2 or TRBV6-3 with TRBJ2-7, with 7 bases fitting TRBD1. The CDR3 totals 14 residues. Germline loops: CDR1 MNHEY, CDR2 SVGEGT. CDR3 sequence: CACSYPGQSYEQYF. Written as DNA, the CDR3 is TGTGCCTGCAGTTATCCGGGACAGTCATACGAGCAGTACTTC.

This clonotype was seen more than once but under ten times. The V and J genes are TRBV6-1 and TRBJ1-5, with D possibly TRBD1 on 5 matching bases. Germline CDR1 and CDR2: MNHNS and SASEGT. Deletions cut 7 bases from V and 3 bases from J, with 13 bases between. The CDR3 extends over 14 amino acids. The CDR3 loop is CASTEDTSNQPQHF. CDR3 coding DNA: TGTGCCAGCACCGAGGACACCTCCAATCAGCCCCAGCATTTT.

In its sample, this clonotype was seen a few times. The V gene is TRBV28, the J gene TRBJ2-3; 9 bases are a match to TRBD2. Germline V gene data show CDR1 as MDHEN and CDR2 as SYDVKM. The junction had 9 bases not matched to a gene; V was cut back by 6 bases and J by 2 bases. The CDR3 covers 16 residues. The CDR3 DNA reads TGTGCCAGCAGCTCCCCGGCTAGCGGGGACACAGATACGCAGTATTTT. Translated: CASSSPASGDTDTQYF. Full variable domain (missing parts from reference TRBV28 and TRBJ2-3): DVKVTQSSRYLVKRTGEKVFLECVQDMDHENMFWYRQDPGLGLRLIYFSYDVKMKEKGDIPEGYSVSREKKERFSLILESASTNQTSMYLCASSSPASGDTDTQYFGPGTRLTVL.